The 21 T cell receptor beta chains presented below share a single source sample, sequenced in a study of cytomegalovirus exposure and HLA in healthy donors. Vbeta (60) and Jbeta (13) primers were used in the PCR. Repertoires were generated with immunoSEQ multiplex PCR, while TCRdb's copy carries only in-frame clones and drops some. The sample yields around 89,000 clones, approximately 84% seen once. Sequenced: PBMCs. Source of these receptors: a girl aged 2 to 9 in good health and CMV-seropositive.

The rearrangement joins TRBV7-9 to TRBJ1-2, with 7 bases fitting TRBD1. Germline V gene lookup returns CDR1 SEHNR and CDR2 FQNEAQ (reference sequence). V trimming: 1 base; J trimming: 3 bases; junction bases outside the gene matches: 5. This CDR3 is 15 amino acids long. CDR3 amino acids: CASSLDTTGDYGYTF. CDR3 sequence (DNA): TGTGCCAGCAGCTTAGACACTACAGGGGACTATGGCTACACCTTC.

V usage is TRBV7-2 and J usage is TRBJ2-1; 10 positions match TRBD2. Germline V gene data show CDR1 as SGHTA and CDR2 as FQGNSA. The junction had 9 bases not matched to a gene; V was cut back by 1 base and J by 9 bases. The CDR3 has 16 amino acids. The CDR3 DNA sequence: TGTGCCAGCAGCTTAGGGTGGGTAGCGGGAGGACTTGAGCAGTTCTTC. Translating it yields CASSLGWVAGGLEQFF.

On this clone itself: Other DNA sequences in the sample encode the same CDR3. The CDR3 loop reads CASSEQGYEQYF. The CDR3 DNA sequence: TGTGCCAGCAGTGAACAGGGGTACGAGCAGTACTTC. The chain is built from TRBV2 and TRBJ2-7, with D perhaps TRBD1 (6 bases). The V end was cut by 2 bases, the J end by 4 bases, with 6 bases between. Germline CDR1 reads SNHLY; CDR2 reads FYNNEI. This CDR3 has 12 residues.

This chain joins TRBV29-1 and TRBJ2-3; TRBD1 aligns across 7 bases. The CDR3 extends over 14 amino acids. The trim removed 6 bases at V and 4 bases at J, leaving 10 bases unmatched. Germline V gene sequence: CDR1 SQVTM, CDR2 ANQGSEA. The CDR3 spells CSVQLQGFPDTQYF. The CDR3 coding sequence is TGCAGCGTCCAACTACAGGGGTTCCCAGATACGCAGTATTTT.

The DNA for the CDR3 is TGCAGCGTCCGGGACACCGTTAATCAGCCCCAGCATTTT. Amino acids: CSVRDTVNQPQHF. The chain recombines TRBV29-1 with TRBJ1-5, with D possibly TRBD1 on 6 matching bases. V was clipped by 6 bases and J by 4 bases, with 13 bases between them. Germline assignment: CDR1 SQVTM and CDR2 ANQGSEA. The CDR3 consists of 13 residues.

V usage is TRBV28 and J usage is TRBJ1-5; 7 positions match TRBD1. Germline-derived CDR1 and CDR2 are MDHEN and SYDVKM. The CDR3 runs to 18 residues. J lost 2 bases, V lost 3 bases, and 13 bases had no gene match. The chain's CDR3 is CASSFSRGSVFGNQPQHF. In DNA, the CDR3 is TGTGCCAGCAGTTTCAGCAGGGGGTCGGTCTTCGGCAATCAGCCCCAGCATTTT.

The V call is TRBV27, the J call TRBJ2-4, with D possibly TRBD2 on 6 matching bases. The germline V and J ends were trimmed by 3 bases and 7 bases, with 10 bases remaining between them. The CDR3 loop spans 13 amino acids. Germline CDR1 and CDR2: MNHEY and SMNVEV (reference sequence). This CDR3 is CASSFGGRNIQYF. The CDR3 DNA is TGTGCCAGCAGTTTTGGTGGGAGGAACATTCAGTACTTC.

The DNA of the CDR3 is TGTGCCAGCAGCGGAGGTCCAGAGAGCTCCTACAATGAGCAGTTCTTC. Translating it yields CASSGGPESSYNEQFF. The genes are TRBV9 and TRBJ2-1, with D unresolved. V lost 3 bases and J lost 0, with 13 bases in between. Germline loops: CDR1 SGDLS, CDR2 YYNGEE. The CDR3 loop spans 16 amino acids.

The V call is TRBV6-5, the J call TRBJ1-2; TRBD1 matches 7 bases. Germline values: CDR1 MNHEY, CDR2 SVGAGI. This CDR3 comprises 13 residues. Germline trimming cut 6 bases from V and 8 bases from J; bases unmatched to any gene: 9. This chain's CDR3 is CASRPPTGYGYTF. The CDR3 nucleotides read TGTGCCAGCAGGCCACCGACAGGGTACGGCTACACCTTC.

The rearrangement joins TRBV27 to TRBJ2-7, with 9 bases aligning to TRBD2. Germline V gene lookup returns CDR1 MNHEY and CDR2 SMNVEV (reference sequence). V shed 3 bases, J shed 3 bases, and the junction held 9 bases outside the gene matches. This CDR3 has 16 amino acids. In nucleotides, the CDR3 is TGTGCCAGCAGTTTCGCGGGAGGGGGGAGGTTCTACGAGCAGTACTTC. As protein: CASSFAGGGRFYEQYF.

The chain joins TRBV9 to TRBJ1-2; D is uncertain. V lost 3 bases, J lost 3 bases, and 12 bases lay in between. The CDR3 consists of 14 residues. Germline V gene sequence: CDR1 SGDLS, CDR2 YYNGEE. CDR3 sequence (DNA): TGTGCCAGCAGCGGGCTCCCCGGGGACTATGGCTACACCTTC. Residues: CASSGLPGDYGYTF.

In DNA, the CDR3 is TGTGCCAGCAGAGACGCCCCAAGGATTCAGGGCACAGATACGCAGTATTTT. Translated: CASRDAPRIQGTDTQYF. The rearrangement joins TRBV2 to TRBJ2-3; D remains unclear. V was pared by 6 bases and J by 1 base, with 20 bases between. The CDR3 spans 17 residues. Germline CDR1 reads SNHLY; CDR2 reads FYNNEI.

The CDR3 bases are TGTGCCATCAGTGAGTTACCGACAGGGGGGGACTATGGCTACACCTTC. It codes for CAISELPTGGDYGYTF. This rearrangement joins TRBV10-3 to TRBJ1-2; TRBD1 matches at 9 bases. Germline V CDR1 and CDR2: ENHRY, SYGVKD. After removal of 1 base from V and 3 bases from J, the junction contained 6 bases not matched to a gene. This CDR3 has 16 amino acids.

DNA of the CDR3: TGTGCCAGCAGTACGGGACAGGGAGCCTACGAGCAGTACTTC. Protein product: CASSTGQGAYEQYF. The chain uses TRBV6-6 and TRBJ2-7; 9 bases line up with TRBD1. The trim removed 5 bases at V and 2 bases at J, leaving 4 bases unmatched. CDR1 and CDR2 from the germline V gene are MNHNY and SVGAGI (reference sequence). This CDR3 region has 14 residues.

V gene TRBV29-1 combines with J gene TRBJ2-3; maybe TRBD2 (6 bases). The V end was cut by 2 bases, the J end by 4 bases, with 10 bases between. The CDR3 totals 13 residues. Germline V gives CDR1 SQVTM, CDR2 ANQGSEA. Here the CDR3 DNA reads TGCAGCGTTGAAACCCGACTAGCAGATACGCAGTATTTT. This sequence encodes CSVETRLADTQYF.

The chain links TRBV2 to TRBJ2-5; TRBD2 matches at 12 bases. The last part of the DNA fits TRBJ2-7 better; the J call may be wrong. This CDR3 comprises 18 residues. Per germline, CDR1 SNHLY and CDR2 FYNNEI. The DNA for the CDR3 is TGTGCCAGCAGTTGGACTAGCGGGGATTCTACTGTTTCCTACGAGCAGTACTTC. Amino acid sequence: CASSWTSGDSTVSYEQYF.

The chain's CDR3 is CASRIPNFGNTIYF. CDR3 in DNA: TGTGCCAGTAGAATACCCAACTTTGGAAACACCATATATTTT. V is TRBV19 and J is TRBJ1-3; D ambiguous. The ends were cut back, 6 bases at V and 3 bases at J, with 12 bases in the middle. The CDR3 has 14 residues. Per the germline V gene, CDR1 is LNHDA and CDR2 is SQIVND (reference sequence).

The rearrangement uses TRBV28 and TRBJ1-5, with D possibly TRBD1 on 6 matching bases. The CDR3 runs to 16 residues. The V end lost 5 bases, the J end lost 5 bases, and 19 bases lay between the germline ends. CDR1 is MDHEN, CDR2 SYDVKM, per germline. As DNA, the CDR3 is TGTGCCAGCAGTGGATCAGGGGCTCCTAAGGATCAGCCCCAGCATTTT. Encoded protein: CASSGSGAPKDQPQHF.

The chain employs TRBV21-1 and TRBJ2-7; TRBD2 reflects the table's D call only, with no check against the DNA. TRBV21-1 is designated a pseudogene. This CDR3 comprises 16 residues. The CDR3 is CASSTRTSGRCREQYF. CDR3 DNA sequence: TGTGCCAGCAGCACCCGGACTAGCGGGAGATGTCGCGAGCAGTACTTC.

The V and J genes are TRBV10-2 and TRBJ2-1; D is undetermined. CDR1 is WSHSY and CDR2 is SAAADI in the germline V gene. The CDR3 contains 11 residues. V lost 6 bases and J 8 bases, leaving 8 bases between the germline ends. The CDR3 nucleotides read TGCGCCAGCAGAGATCCGGATGAGCAGTTCTTC. Translating gives CASRDPDEQFF.

The chain joins TRBV27 to TRBJ1-1, with no clear D. Trimming left V 5 bases short and J 0 bases short, with 7 bases between. Germline assignment: CDR1 MNHEY and CDR2 SMNVEV (reference sequence). CDR3 length equals 13 residues. The CDR3 spells CASSGPVNTEAFF. CDR3 DNA: TGTGCCAGCAGTGGCCCAGTGAACACTGAAGCTTTCTTT.